The 24 T cell receptor beta chains in this list originate from one sample, sequenced in a study of early T cells in non-severe SARS-CoV-2 infection. MiXCR, applied by TCRdb to the 5' RACE reads, yields one record per CDR3 protein. The sample includes 85,000 to 100,000 distinct CDR3 sequences, about 10% of them seen just once. The sequencing input was whole blood. These receptors came from an adult who was a healthcare worker with PCR-confirmed SARS-CoV-2 infection or an uninfected control (not recorded which).

At least ten counts were recorded for this clonotype. The chain's CDR3 is CASSGASGAFTYNEQFF. CDR3 sequence (DNA): TGTGCCAGCAGCGGGGCGAGCGGGGCCTTTACTTACAATGAGCAGTTCTTC. The chain uses TRBV9 and TRBJ2-1; TRBD2 aligns across 7 bases. CDR3 length: 17 residues. The germline V gene encodes CDR1 SGDLS and CDR2 YYNGEE. The ends lost 3 bases at V and 4 bases at J; junction bases unmatched: 13.

J is TRBJ2-7 and V is TRBV12-3 or TRBV12-4; D gene unclear. V was clipped by 2 bases and J by 0 bases, with 11 bases between them. The CDR3 covers 15 residues. DNA for the CDR3: TGTGCCAGCAGTTTATGGCCAGATAGCTCCTACGAGCAGTACTTC. Encoded protein: CASSLWPDSSYEQYF.

This chain connects TRBV30 to TRBJ1-1, with 7 bases aligning to TRBD1. The junction had 7 bases not matched to a gene; V was cut back by 3 bases and J by 0 bases. Per germline, CDR1 GTSNPN and CDR2 SVGIG (reference sequence). This CDR3 spans 15 amino acids. CDR3 protein: CAWRAPDRVNTEAFF. In DNA, the CDR3 is TGTGCCTGGAGGGCTCCCGACAGGGTGAACACTGAAGCTTTCTTT.

This clonotype came up many times. The chain employs TRBV20-1 and TRBJ1-2; TRBD1 matches 8 bases. Germline V gene sequence: CDR1 DFQATT, CDR2 SNEGSKA (reference sequence). The CDR3 is 16 residues long. Trimming cost V 3 bases and J 0 bases; bases outside gene matches: 9. The CDR3 DNA follows: TGCAGTGCTAGCGAGAGGACAGGGCGCTCTAACTATGGCTACACCTTC. This encodes CSASERTGRSNYGYTF.

This clonotype was picked up many times. This chain links TRBV7-2 with TRBJ1-6; 9 bases line up with TRBD1. V lost 3 bases, J lost 7 bases, and 4 bases stayed unmatched. The CDR3 loop spans 15 amino acids. CDR1 is SGHTA, CDR2 FQGNSA, per germline. The CDR3 reads CASSFFGQGNSPLHF. The CDR3 DNA reads as TGTGCCAGCAGCTTTTTTGGACAGGGGAATTCACCCCTCCACTTT.

The chain links TRBV19 to TRBJ2-7; 14 bases map to TRBD2. CDR3 length equals 15 residues. Germline values: CDR1 LNHDA, CDR2 SQIVND (reference sequence). V shed 6 bases and J 7 bases; nucleotides not matched to a gene: 8. CDR3 protein: CASSPGLAGGREQYF. The DNA of the CDR3 is TGTGCCAGTAGCCCCGGACTAGCGGGAGGTCGGGAGCAGTACTTC.

Ten or more counts support this clonotype. The V gene is TRBV12-3 or TRBV12-4, the J gene TRBJ2-3; 11 bases fit TRBD2. The ends lost 0 bases at V and 5 bases at J; junction bases unmatched: 4. The CDR3 is made up of 16 amino acids. This chain's CDR3 is CASSLASGGAKDTQYF. The CDR3 region has the DNA TGTGCCAGCAGTTTAGCTAGCGGGGGGGCAAAAGATACGCAGTATTTT.

This clonotype was picked up a small number of times. The rearrangement links TRBV6-5 to TRBJ2-3; a possible D gene is TRBD2 (7 bases). This CDR3 contains 14 residues. V gave up 6 bases and J gave up 5 bases, with 15 bases separating them. Germline assignment: CDR1 MNHEY and CDR2 SVGAGI. As DNA, the CDR3 is TGTGCCAGCAGAAGAGGGGGGGCAGGAGATACGCAGTATTTT. It encodes CASRRGGAGDTQYF.

This clonotype occurred a few times. This chain uses TRBV12-3 or TRBV12-4 with TRBJ2-1; a weak D match, TRBD1 (5 bases). This CDR3 has 14 residues. V was cut by 3 bases and J by 11 bases, with 17 bases left in between. In nucleotides, the CDR3 is TGTGCCAGCAGTTTTAACCGGACACCAAGTAAGCAGTTCTTC. It yields the protein CASSFNRTPSKQFF.

This clonotype was counted a few times. The rearrangement joins TRBV18 to TRBJ2-7; the match to TRBD1 covers 9 bases. The ends lost 3 bases at V and 12 bases at J; junction bases unmatched: 9. Germline CDR1 reads KGHSH; CDR2 reads LQKENI. CDR3 length equals 13 residues. The CDR3 DNA reads as TGTGCCAGCTCACCCCCGTTTGGACAGGGGCTGTACTTC. This codes for CASSPPFGQGLYF. The whole variable domain, filled in from reference TRBV18 and TRBJ2-7, reads NAGVMQNPRHLVRRRGQEARLRCSPMKGHSHVYWYRQLPEEGLKFMVYLQKENIIDESGMPKERFSAEFPKEGPSILRIQQVVRGDSAAYFCASSPPFGQGLYFGPGTRLTVT.

This clonotype appeared a few times. The rearrangement joins TRBV30 to TRBJ1-1; D is ambiguous. Trimming left V 6 bases short and J 1 base short, with 3 bases between. The CDR3 extends over 10 amino acids. In germline, CDR1 is GTSNPN, CDR2 SVGIG (reference sequence). The CDR3 loop is CACWNTEAFF. For the CDR3, the DNA is TGTGCCTGTTGGAACACTGAAGCTTTCTTT.

The chain has TRBV29-1 and TRBJ2-2; the D is unclear. Germline CDR1 SQVTM, CDR2 ANQGSEA. CDR3 size: 13 residues. The V and J ends lost 3 bases and 2 bases respectively, with 7 bases between them. CDR3 residues: CSVEGRNTGELFF. CDR3 DNA sequence: TGCAGCGTTGAGGGCAGAAACACCGGGGAGCTGTTTTTT.

This sequence joins TRBV6-2 or TRBV6-3 and TRBJ1-1; no clear D gene. This CDR3 has 14 residues. Between the trimmed V and J ends, which lost 8 bases and 3 bases, there was a span of 16 bases. Per the germline V gene, CDR1 is MNHEY and CDR2 is SVGEGT. The CDR3 region has the DNA TGTGCCAGCTCCTTTCTCGAGAGGGACACTGAAGCTTTCTTT. It codes for CASSFLERDTEAFF.

There are many counts of this clonotype. The rearrangement uses TRBV20-1 and TRBJ1-1; 7 nucleotides agree with TRBD1. Germline CDR1 and CDR2: DFQATT and SNEGSKA (reference sequence). The CDR3 has 14 amino acids. Losses at the gene ends were 5 bases for V and 0 bases for J; bases not matched to a gene: 6. CDR3 sequence (DNA): TGCAGTGCTTTCCCCAGGGGGATGAACACTGAAGCTTTCTTT. It encodes CSAFPRGMNTEAFF.

The sample holds many counts of this clonotype. This chain links TRBV2 with TRBJ1-6; unclear D gene. V dropped 2 bases and J dropped 6 bases, with 5 bases sitting between them. Germline V gene data show CDR1 as SNHLY and CDR2 as FYNNEI. The CDR3 length is 13 residues. CDR3 sequence (DNA): TGTGCCAGCAGTGAAAGCCTTAATTCACCCCTCCACTTT. Its translation is CASSESLNSPLHF.

This clonotype was recorded many times. This sequence joins TRBV29-1 and TRBJ2-7; 7 nucleotides align to TRBD1. CDR3 length equals 12 residues. Germline V gene lookup returns CDR1 SQVTM and CDR2 ANQGSEA. V shed 5 bases and J 3 bases; nucleotides not matched to a gene: 4. In nucleotides, the CDR3 is TGCAGCGTTAGACAGGGCGGCTACGAGCAGTACTTC. Its translation is CSVRQGGYEQYF.

This clonotype showed up just a few times. V and J are TRBV6-5 and TRBJ1-1; D may be TRBD1 (5 bases). V lost 2 bases, J lost 4 bases, and 8 bases lay in between. Per the germline V gene, CDR1 is MNHEY and CDR2 is SVGAGI. The CDR3 loop spans 13 amino acids. This CDR3 reads CASSYGGFTEAFF. The CDR3 nucleotides read TGTGCCAGCAGTTACGGGGGGTTCACTGAAGCTTTCTTT.

Only a few counts were recorded for this clonotype. The chain combines TRBV23-1 with TRBJ1-1; no firm D call. TRBV23-1 has ORF status, its function being uncertain. The CDR3 is 8 amino acids. V lost 10 bases and J 13 bases, leaving 10 bases between the germline ends. CDR3 sequence (DNA): TGCGCCACCTCCGGTGTTTTCTTT. This codes for CATSGVFF.

CDR3 amino acids: CASRPGLAGLSYNEQFF. CDR3 nucleotide sequence: TGCGCCAGCAGACCGGGACTAGCGGGATTATCCTACAATGAGCAGTTCTTC. V and J are TRBV5-1 and TRBJ2-1, with 13 bases matching TRBD2. Per germline, CDR1 SGHRS and CDR2 YFSETQ. This CDR3 spans 17 amino acids. V lost 5 bases, J lost 1 base, and 6 bases stayed unmatched.

The genes are TRBV6-1 and TRBJ2-7; TRBD1 agrees at 8 bases. CDR3 length equals 14 residues. V shed 3 bases, J shed 1 base, and the junction held 2 bases outside the gene matches. In germline, CDR1 is MNHNS, CDR2 SASEGT. CDR3: CASSEGQDSYEQYF. In nucleotides, the CDR3 is TGTGCCAGCAGTGAGGGACAGGATTCCTACGAGCAGTACTTC.

The chain employs TRBV3-1 and TRBJ2-7; 14 nucleotides align to TRBD2. Germline assignment: CDR1 LGHDT and CDR2 YNNKEL (reference sequence). Trimming cost V 0 bases and J 2 bases; bases outside gene matches: 9. This CDR3 spans 19 amino acids. CDR3 bases: TGTGCCAGCAGCCAAGACGGGACTAGCGGGAGCGTTCGTGCCTACGAGCAGTACTTC. Translation gives CASSQDGTSGSVRAYEQYF.

This CDR3 reads CSARDTRKAENTIYF. Written as DNA, the CDR3 is TGCAGTGCTAGAGATACGAGGAAGGCGGAAAACACCATATATTTT. This chain joins TRBV20-1 and TRBJ1-3; no firm D call. This CDR3 is 15 amino acids long. V lost 0 bases to trimming and J lost 6 bases, with 15 bases between them. The V gene's germline CDR1 is DFQATT and CDR2 SNEGSKA (reference sequence).

The chain employs TRBV5-5 and TRBJ1-1, with D possibly being TRBD1 (6 bases). V lost 0 bases to trimming and J lost 4 bases, with 13 bases between them. Per germline, CDR1 SGHKS and CDR2 YYEKEE (reference sequence). CDR3 length: 15 amino acids. The CDR3 DNA reads TGTGCCAGCAGCTTGGTGGGGGGCGCCGGCACTGAAGCTTTCTTT. Its translation is CASSLVGGAGTEAFF.

As to this clonotype: This may stem from a read error, because a much larger clone lies one nucleotide away. The rearrangement joins TRBV28 to TRBJ2-3; 9 bases are a match to TRBD2. Germline-derived CDR1 and CDR2 are MDHEN and SYDVKM. V was clipped by 6 bases and J by 3 bases; unmatched bases: 10. The CDR3 length is 16 residues. This CDR3 is CASSPRSGRVTDTQYF. The CDR3 DNA is TGTGCCAGCAGCCCCCGTAGCGGGAGAGTGACAGATACGCAGTATTTT.